This T cell receptor beta chain was recovered during a study of tumor-infiltrating lymphocytes in primary liver carcinoma. Whole-study context: Those enrolled were patients of both sexes, who were aged 30 to 69 years.

It was from around 18-30 mg of unsorted bulk tissue that RNA and DNA were co-extracted. Each tumor was sampled at four poles and its centre. Germline CDR1 and CDR2: SGHNT and YENEEA. The CDR3 totals 14 residues. Constant-region priming of about 520 ng total RNA yielded TCR beta cDNA. Nested multiplex PCR, run for three rounds with slightly modified ARM-PCR, yielded TCR beta libraries. A C-beta reverse primer was combined with TRBV1-TRBV30 forward primers in the first two PCR rounds, and each round had 10 cycles. TCRdb re-called the multiplex PCR reads through MiXCR, storing one row per CDR3 protein. The data show roughly 100,000 distinct CDR3 sequences, about 70% seen once. General observations from the study: It was observed that only about 7-25% of the top clones appeared in every one of the five tumor regions.

For this clonotype: Antigen unknown. The junction departs from the called germline gene at one end, perhaps through a read error.

Specimen: liver tumor tissue from sampling region 2. Subset: tumor region T2, inferior pole. This chain connects TRBV11-3 to TRBJ2-7; no firm D call. The receptor's source is an older woman with primary liver carcinoma and hepatitis B virus infection. The CDR3 reads CASSLSVGRYEQYF. The CDR3 DNA reads TGTGCCAGCAGCTTATCGGTGGGCCGCTACGAGCAATACTTC.